This T cell receptor beta chain was recovered during a study of T cell clonotyping in hematopoietic cell transplantation. Deletions cut 4 bases from V and 2 bases from J, with 13 bases between. The CDR3 length is 15 residues. The germline V gene encodes CDR1 SGHKS and CDR2 YYEKEE (reference sequence). The repertoire was sequenced with immunoSEQ multiplex PCR; TCRdb's copy has only in-frame clones and lacks some. Of about 27,000 clones in the sample, nearly 97% were seen once. This clonotype was obtained from a man in his forties or fifties in good health. Some clones in this sample may be carry-over from other donors' samples. Input material: peripheral blood mononuclear cells. The chain joins TRBV5-5 to TRBJ1-5; D may be TRBD1 (5 bases). The CDR3 here is CASSGWGEGNQPQHF. In nucleotides, the CDR3 is TGTGCCAGCAGCGGGTGGGGGGAAGGCAATCAGCCCCAGCATTTT. Complete variable domain (other parts from reference TRBV5-5 and TRBJ1-5): DAGVTQSPTHLIKTRGQQVTLRCSPISGHKSVSWYQQVLGQGPQFIFQYYEKEERGRGNFPDRFSARQFPNYSSELNVNALLLGDSALYLCASSGWGEGNQPQHFGDGTRLSIL.